This is a list of T cell receptor beta chains from one sample in a study of blood T cell repertoires in COVID-19. Some clones are missing from TCRdb's copy, which holds only in-frame ones; the method was immunoSEQ multiplex PCR. The sample records about 200,000 clones, approximately 84% being singletons. The sequencing sample was made of peripheral blood. These receptors all come from a woman between 50 and 59 years old with active or convalescent COVID-19. CDR3s include the opening cysteine and the closing phenylalanine or tryptophan.

CASSPIQGLRGYTF | TRBJ1-2 | TRBV3-1/TRBV3-2
CASSYAGDLISVDTQYF | TRBJ2-3 | TRBV5-6
CASSKDTIYGYTF | TRBJ1-2 | TRBV2
CASSLEIGRGEQFF | TRBJ2-1 | TRBV11-2
CASRGGLDSPLHF | TRBJ1-6 | TRBV6-5
CASSYLRGGNAAGANVLTF | TRBJ2-6 | TRBV6-2/TRBV6-3
CASSRKREGPYEQYF | TRBJ2-7 | TRBV3-1/TRBV3-2
CASSQGGSGYTF | TRBJ1-2 | TRBV27
CASNSGEKLFF | TRBJ1-4 | TRBV19
CASSFGLADTQYF | TRBJ2-3 | TRBV7-2
CASSPGGLGGGQETQYF | TRBJ2-5 | TRBV5-4
CASSLGRTGPGGNTIYF | TRBJ1-3 | TRBV11-2
CASSVGWQTGASGNTIYF | TRBJ1-3 | TRBV9
CASSLLLTDPNTGELFF | TRBJ2-2 | TRBV7-9
CASRGGSSNTGELFF | TRBJ2-2 | TRBV27
CASGIDGGTEAFF | TRBJ1-1 | TRBV11-2
CASSRQGSGGDTF | TRBJ1-2 | TRBV28
CASSPSDTRTEAFF | TRBJ1-1 | TRBV5-1
CASSLATLRGAKGYTF | TRBJ1-2 | TRBV28
CASSDGQGYNQPQHF | TRBJ1-5 | TRBV2
CASTTGHTDTQYF | TRBJ2-3 | TRBV2
CASSTRTIKETQYF | TRBJ2-5 | TRBV2
CASTPSVNADYEQYF | TRBJ2-7 | TRBV3-1/TRBV3-2
CASSRAGPYEQYF | TRBJ2-7 | TRBV18
CASSLVTGRYGYTF | TRBJ1-2 | TRBV5-1
CASSFLAGVTDTQYF | TRBJ2-3 | TRBV5-1
CASSQFLGGPKGQPQHF | TRBJ1-5 | TRBV5-6
CATTRDRDNEKLFF | TRBJ1-4 | TRBV24-1
CASSIPALLAPVETGELFF | TRBJ2-2 | TRBV19
CASIGGTSGHNEQFF | TRBJ2-1 | TRBV9
CASRLAGVVGTDTQYF | TRBJ2-3 | TRBV2
CASSSTGGYNSPLHF | TRBJ1-6 | TRBV6-5
CASSQDRGQRNGYTF | TRBJ1-2 | TRBV14
CASSRGIRGGYGYTF | TRBJ1-2 | TRBV11-2
CASSILPGNEQFF | TRBJ2-1 | TRBV19
CASSEVGGKLFF | TRBJ1-4 | TRBV6-1
CASSFPSAGEQYF | TRBJ2-7 | TRBV13
CASSLDHRVRETQYF | TRBJ2-5 | TRBV11-2
CASSLDAGSVEQYF | TRBJ2-7 | TRBV5-4
CSVDRVYGYTF | TRBJ1-2 | TRBV29-1